Listed below are T cell receptor beta chains from one sample, sequenced in a study of identical twins. TCRdb independently ran MiXCR on the 5' RACE reads; one entry per CDR3 protein. The sample yields hundreds of thousands of distinct CDR3 sequences, approximately 6.8% seen once. These data are also associated with another study on yellow fever vaccine responses in identical twins.

Sequenced material: CD8+ T cells sorted from blood. The receptors come from a woman between 18 and 30 years old in good health. Both conserved end residues are part of each CDR3. Each record gives: D gene, J gene, clone size, V gene, CDR3 DNA, CDR3 protein. D genes are given only for firm matches. Rows may omit the clone size; those that give it use once, few, many or a size class.

TRBD1	TRBJ2-2	-	TRBV2	TGTGCCAGCCGACAGGGGGCGAGTTTAACCGGGGAGCTGTTTTTT	CASRQGASLTGELFF
-	TRBJ1-2	many	TRBV12-3/TRBV12-4	TGTGCCAGCAGTTTTAGAAAAGTCGATGGCTACACCTTC	CASSFRKVDGYTF
-	TRBJ1-4	-	TRBV7-9	TGTGCCAGCAGGATCGGGCAGGGGCATAATGAAAAACTGTTTTTT	CASRIGQGHNEKLFF
-	TRBJ2-1	many	TRBV25-1	TGTGCCAGCAGTGGGGGGACTGAGCAGTTCTTC	CASSGGTEQFF
TRBD2	TRBJ2-1	few	TRBV3-1	TGTGCCAGCAGCCAAGTTGCGGGAGTAAATGAGCAGTTCTTC	CASSQVAGVNEQFF
TRBD1	TRBJ1-1	few	TRBV10-2	TGCGCCAGCAGTGGGACAGGGTGGAACACTGAAGCTTTCTTT	CASSGTGWNTEAFF
-	TRBJ1-2	many	TRBV11-2	TGTGCCAGCCAACAGGGTGTCTATAGCTACACCTTC	CASQQGVYSYTF
TRBD1	TRBJ1-4	many	TRBV20-1	TGCAGTGCCCAAAAGGGACAGGGGTATGAAAAACTGTTTTTT	CSAQKGQGYEKLFF
-	TRBJ2-2	many	TRBV3-1	TGTGCCAGCAGCCAAGTGCTAGTAACTAACACCGGGGAGCTGTTTTTT	CASSQVLVTNTGELFF
TRBD2	TRBJ2-1	many	TRBV28	TGTGCCAGCAGTTCCGGACTAGCGGGAGATTTCAATGAGCAGTTCTTC	CASSSGLAGDFNEQFF
TRBD2	TRBJ2-1	few	TRBV14	TGTGCCAGCAGCCAAGCCCCGGGACTAGGGACCAATGAGCAGTTCTTC	CASSQAPGLGTNEQFF
TRBD2	TRBJ2-7	-	TRBV7-8	TGTGCCAGCAGCTTAGAAGCTAGCGGGAGCTACGAGCAGTACTTC	CASSLEASGSYEQYF
TRBD2	TRBJ2-2	-	TRBV11-2	TGTGCCAGCAAGGGCACTCCGGGACTAGCGCATACGAACACCGGGGAGCTGTTTTTT	CASKGTPGLAHTNTGELFF
TRBD2	TRBJ2-2	-	TRBV20-1	TGCAGTGCTGTGCCCGGGGGGAGCAGGGAGCTGTTTTTT	CSAVPGGSRELFF
-	TRBJ2-3	few	TRBV27	TGTGCCAGCGCAGGGGATTTAGGGACAGATACGCAGTATTTT	CASAGDLGTDTQYF
TRBD1	TRBJ2-1	many	TRBV12-3/TRBV12-4	TGTGCCAGCAGTGACCGGGACAGGGGAACCTACAATGAGCAGTTCTTC	CASSDRDRGTYNEQFF
TRBD2	TRBJ2-7	-	TRBV2	TGTGCCAGCAATAAGGGGACTAGCGCAATCTACGAGCAGTACTTC	CASNKGTSAIYEQYF
-	TRBJ2-2	many	TRBV7-9	TGTGCCAGCAGCTCCGAAACTAGTTCCACCGGGGAGCTGTTTTTT	CASSSETSSTGELFF
-	TRBJ1-2	many	TRBV7-8	TGTGCCAGCAGCCTGAGCCGGGGCAGGGTCGGTCATGGCTACACCTTC	CASSLSRGRVGHGYTF
-	TRBJ2-7	many	TRBV12-3/TRBV12-4	TGTGCCAGCAGTTTAGCTGGCCCTACTTACGAGCAGTACTTC	CASSLAGPTYEQYF
-	TRBJ2-5	many	TRBV14	TGTGCCAGCAGCCAAGGGGGGGCACAGTGGAAAGAGACCCAGTACTTC	CASSQGGAQWKETQYF
-	TRBJ1-5	many	TRBV12-3/TRBV12-4	TGTGCCAGCAGTTCCGTCCAGGGAGGGGGGAATCAGCCCCAGCATTTT	CASSSVQGGGNQPQHF
-	TRBJ2-2	many	TRBV5-1	TGCGCCAGCAGCTACAGATCGGACAGAACGAACACCGGGGAGCTGTTTTTT	CASSYRSDRTNTGELFF
-	TRBJ1-2	many	TRBV9	TGTGCCAGCTATAGGAGAGGCTACACCTTC	CASYRRGYTF
-	TRBJ1-1	-	TRBV11-2	TGTGCCAGCAGCTCCTCGTTCCGAGACACTGAAGCTTTCTTT	CASSSSFRDTEAFF
-	TRBJ2-3	many	TRBV12-3/TRBV12-4	TGTGCCAGCAGTTCCGGGACTAGCACAGATACGCAGTATTTT	CASSSGTSTDTQYF
-	TRBJ2-7	few	TRBV10-2	TGCGCCAGCAGTGAAATTAGGGCAGAGGAGCAGTACTTC	CASSEIRAEEQYF